Shown below are 20 T cell receptor beta chains from a single sample sequenced in a study of neurological immune-mediated disorders. The time point: longitudinal time-point 3. TCRdb redid the calling of the 5' RACE reads with MiXCR, one entry per CDR3 protein. The sample has under 130,000 distinct CDR3 sequences, 11% seen once. The specimen was PBMCs. These receptors were collected from a female donor with HTLV-1-associated myelopathy (HAM/TSP).

Ten or more counts support this clonotype. The CDR3 reads CASSQGIGGRRFF. The CDR3 nucleotides are TGCGCCAGCAGCCAAGGCATCGGGGGGAGACGGTTCTTC. The V and J genes are TRBV4-1 and TRBJ2-1; TRBD2 matches at 7 bases. This CDR3 comprises 13 residues. The germline V gene has CDR1 MGHRA and CDR2 YSYEKL. V shed 1 base, J shed 15 bases, and the junction held 9 bases outside the gene matches.

This clonotype occurred many times. The rearrangement uses TRBV6-5 and TRBJ2-7; the D gene could be TRBD1 or TRBD2 (5 bases each). Trimming shortened V by 0 bases and J by 2 bases, and 11 bases separated the two germline ends. The CDR3 contains 15 residues. Germline CDR1 reads MNHEY; CDR2 reads SVGAGI. CDR3 protein: CASSYSGTGPYEQYF. The CDR3 nucleotides are TGTGCCAGCAGTTACTCCGGGACGGGTCCCTACGAGCAGTACTTC.

This clonotype ranks as medium-sized. The chain couples TRBV5-1 to TRBJ2-1; 8 bases map to TRBD2. Germline CDR1 reads SGHRS; CDR2 reads YFSETQ. This CDR3 has 15 residues. After removal of 4 bases from V and 8 bases from J, the junction contained 11 bases not matched to a gene. Here the CDR3 DNA reads TGCGCCAGCAGCGCGCCTAGCGGGTCGGGCGATGAGCAGTTCTTC. It codes for CASSAPSGSGDEQFF.

Many counts were recorded for this clonotype. The gene calls are TRBV15 and TRBJ1-1, with TRBD1 matching 7 bases. In germline, CDR1 is LNHNV, CDR2 YYDKDF (reference sequence). The CDR3 extends over 15 amino acids. V shed 1 base, J shed 1 base, and the junction held 3 bases outside the gene matches. CDR3 in DNA: TGTGCCACCAGCAGAGGACAGGGAGAGAACACTGAAGCTTTCTTT. Amino acid sequence: CATSRGQGENTEAFF.

Many counts were recorded for this clonotype. J is TRBJ2-5 and V is TRBV5-1; D unresolved. Trimming left V 0 bases short and J 8 bases short, with 11 bases between. CDR1 is SGHRS, CDR2 YFSETQ, per germline. The length of the CDR3 is 13 residues. The CDR3 here is CASSLDYIQTQYF. CDR3 sequence (DNA): TGCGCCAGCAGCTTGGACTACATTCAAACCCAGTACTTC.

Comments on this clonotype: Just one base apart from a much larger clone, this may be a read error. V gene TRBV3-1 combines with J gene TRBJ1-2; 7 nucleotides align to TRBD1. Germline CDR1 LGHDT, CDR2 YNNKEL (reference sequence). The length of the CDR3 is 13 residues. The CDR3 is CAISHRGGSGYTF. In DNA, the CDR3 is TGTGCCATCAGCCACAGGGGCGGGAGCGGCTACACCTTC. The full variable domain, with the rest looked up from reference TRBV3-1 and TRBJ1-2, is DTAVSQTPKYLVTQMGNDKSIKCEQNLGHDTMYWYKQDSKKFLKIMFSYNNKELIINETVPNRFSPKSPDKAHLNLHINSLELGDSAVYFCAISHRGGSGYTFGSGTRLTVV.

This clonotype showed up many times. This chain joins TRBV4-1 and TRBJ2-6, with a possible D match to TRBD1 (5 bases). The V gene's germline CDR1 is MGHRA and CDR2 YSYEKL. V was clipped by 4 bases and J by 0 bases, with 19 bases between them. This CDR3 spans 19 amino acids. CDR3 in DNA: TGCGCCAGCAGCCCCCGCGTCCCCGGCAGGGACTCTGGGGCCAACGTCCTGACTTTC. Its protein is CASSPRVPGRDSGANVLTF.

There are many counts of this clonotype. The V call is TRBV9, the J call TRBJ2-3; the D call may be TRBD1 or TRBD2 (6 bases each). CDR1 is SGDLS and CDR2 is YYNGEE in the germline V gene. The CDR3 is 14 amino acids. V lost 0 bases and J lost 5, with 10 bases in between. The CDR3 bases are TGTGCCAGCAGCGTAGCGGGGGCAGGAGATACGCAGTATTTT. Translation: CASSVAGAGDTQYF.

Notes on this clonotype: The junction and the germline gene differ at one end; a read error may be behind it. This chain links TRBV2 with TRBJ1-1, with TRBD1 identical over 7 bases. This CDR3 region has 13 residues. Germline CDR1 SNHLY, CDR2 FYNNEI. This chain's CDR3 is CATRQGTTTEAYF. The CDR3 bases are TGTGCCACCAGACAGGGTACCACAACTGAAGCTTACTTT.

This clonotype was detected many times. This chain links TRBV7-2 with TRBJ2-7, with D hard to call. Trimming removed 2 bases at V and 3 bases at J, with 8 bases between. This CDR3 is 13 amino acids long. Germline lookup yields CDR1 SGHTA and CDR2 FQGNSA. This CDR3 reads CASSLHSGYEQYF. CDR3 sequence (DNA): TGTGCCAGCAGCTTACATTCCGGCTACGAGCAGTACTTC.

This clonotype was seen at least ten times. V gene TRBV24-1 combines with J gene TRBJ2-1; D is possibly TRBD1 or TRBD2 (5 bases each). Looked up from germline, CDR1 is KGHDR and CDR2 is SFDVKD. The CDR3 runs 19 residues. V dropped 4 bases and J dropped 3 bases, with 24 bases sitting between them. CDR3 loop: CATSETPGPHPRVYNEQFF. CDR3 nucleotide sequence: TGTGCCACCAGTGAAACTCCGGGACCTCACCCACGGGTCTACAATGAGCAGTTCTTC.

The chain is built from TRBV7-2 and TRBJ2-7, with 12 bases matching TRBD2. Germline CDR1 SGHTA, CDR2 FQGNSA. Losses at the gene ends were 1 base for V and 4 bases for J; bases not matched to a gene: 5. CDR3 size: 16 residues. The CDR3 region has the DNA TGTGCCAGCAGCTTAGGACTAGCGGGGGCCCTATACGAGCAGTACTTC. Its translation: CASSLGLAGALYEQYF.

The rearrangement uses TRBV28 and TRBJ2-1; a weak D match, TRBD2 (7 bases). Germline V gene data show CDR1 as MDHEN and CDR2 as SYDVKM. The V and J ends lost 3 bases and 12 bases respectively, with 18 bases between them. The CDR3 extends over 14 amino acids. In DNA form, the CDR3 reads TGTGCCAGCAGTTTGGGGGGGCCGGGGAGCGGGCAGTTCTTC. The encoded protein is CASSLGGPGSGQFF.

This clonotype was seen repeatedly, ten times or more. The chain is built from TRBV5-1 and TRBJ2-3; TRBD2 agrees at 13 bases. V lost 4 bases, J lost 2 bases, and 7 bases stayed unmatched. From germline, CDR1 is SGHRS and CDR2 YFSETQ. The CDR3 is 17 residues long. This CDR3 reads CASSKGGLAGDTDTQYF. The CDR3 DNA sequence: TGCGCCAGCAGCAAAGGTGGACTAGCGGGGGACACAGATACGCAGTATTTT. Variable domain in full (rest from reference TRBV5-1 and TRBJ2-3): KAGVTQTPRYLIKTRGQQVTLSCSPISGHRSVSWYQQTPGQGLQFLFEYFSETQRNKGNFPGRFSGRQFSNSRSEMNVSTLELGDSALYLCASSKGGLAGDTDTQYFGPGTRLTVL.

This clonotype was recorded many times. The chain recombines TRBV6-1 with TRBJ2-7; TRBD1 agrees at 9 bases. After removal of 6 bases from V and 4 bases from J, the junction contained 10 bases not matched to a gene. Germline loops: CDR1 MNHNS, CDR2 SASEGT. This CDR3 comprises 15 residues. The CDR3 reads CASRLGQGTSYEQYF. The CDR3 region has the DNA TGTGCCAGCAGGTTGGGACAGGGAACATCGTACGAGCAGTACTTC.

This clonotype showed up many times. The J gene is TRBJ1-1, the V gene TRBV5-1, with D possibly being TRBD1 (6 bases). This CDR3 has 14 residues. The germline CDR1 and CDR2 sequences are SGHRS and YFSETQ. V was shortened by 0 bases and J by 3 bases, with 9 bases between the two germline ends. CDR3 sequence (DNA): TGCGCCAGCAGCTTGGGACAGGAGTACACTGAAGCTTTCTTT. Protein sequence: CASSLGQEYTEAFF.

Remarks on this clonotype: This may be a read error: a much more frequent sequence differs by one nucleotide. J is TRBJ2-1 and V is TRBV7-9; 8 bases are a match to TRBD1. CDR3 size: 16 residues. In germline, CDR1 is SEHNR, CDR2 FQNEAQ (reference sequence). CDR3 protein: CVSSGQGARGYNEQFF. In DNA, the CDR3 is TGTGTCAGCAGCGGGCAGGGGGCGCGGGGCTACAATGAGCAGTTCTTC.

Concerning this clonotype: The germline gene is not matched at one end of the junction; a read error may be the cause. CDR3: CASSDRENNGELFF. The DNA for the CDR3 is TGTGCCAGCTCGGACAGGGAGAACAACGGGGAGCTGTTTTTT. This chain links TRBV7-3 with TRBJ2-2; TRBD1 matches 8 bases. The CDR3 consists of 14 residues. CDR1 is SGHTA, CDR2 FQGTGA, per germline.

This clonotype was seen repeatedly, ten times or more. The CDR3 region has the DNA TGCGCCAGCAGCTTGCCCGGAGTGAACACCGGGGAGCTGTTTTTT. The encoded protein is CASSLPGVNTGELFF. The rearrangement links TRBV5-1 to TRBJ2-2; D unclear. Germline V gene data show CDR1 as SGHRS and CDR2 as YFSETQ. The CDR3 extends over 15 amino acids. V dropped 1 base and J dropped 1 base, with 8 bases sitting between them.

This clonotype was seen ten or more times. This sequence joins TRBV10-3 and TRBJ2-3, with 13 nucleotides matching TRBD2. This CDR3 has 21 residues. The germline gives CDR1 ENHRY, CDR2 SYGVKD. After removal of 7 bases from V and 2 bases from J, the junction contained 21 bases not matched to a gene. The CDR3 DNA reads TGTGCCATCAAGGGTGGGCTCGGGACTAGCGGGGTGAGATCGGACACAGATACGCAGTATTTT. Its translation is CAIKGGLGTSGVRSDTDTQYF.